Each of the 8 T cell receptor beta chains below was sequenced from the same sample in a study of T cell responses to AZD1222 COVID-19 vaccine. Assay used: immunoSEQ multiplex PCR; TCRdb lists only in-frame clones, some missing. The table lists approximately 200,000 clones, approximately 91% of them singletons. This specimen was peripheral blood, taken 28 days after the second AZD1222 dose. These receptor sequences come from an adult who received the AZD1222 COVID-19 vaccine.

This chain connects TRBV28 to TRBJ2-1; TRBD2 aligns across 7 bases. Germline CDR1 MDHEN, CDR2 SYDVKM. Trimming took 6 bases from V and 9 from J; bases not matched to a gene: 14. The CDR3 sequence is 15 residues long. CDR3 loop: CASSTTMAGLREQFF. In DNA form, the CDR3 reads TGTGCCAGCAGCACAACCATGGCGGGACTACGTGAGCAGTTCTTC.

The chain has TRBV5-4 and TRBJ1-2; tentative D call: TRBD1 (5 bases). Trimming shortened V by 4 bases and J by 8 bases, and 21 bases separated the two germline ends. Germline V gene data show CDR1 as SGHNT and CDR2 as YYREEE (reference sequence). CDR3 length: 15 amino acids. The CDR3 DNA sequence: TGTGCCAGCAGCCCAGCCGGGACGACTTCAGGAGGCTACACCTTC. Translated: CASSPAGTTSGGYTF. Full variable domain (outside the CDR3, taken from reference TRBV5-4 and TRBJ1-2): ETGVTQSPTHLIKTRGQQVTLRCSSQSGHNTVSWYQQALGQGPQFIFQYYREEENGRGNFPPRFSGLQFPNYSSELNVNALELDDSALYLCASSPAGTTSGGYTFGSGTRLTVV.

V usage is TRBV10-3 and J usage is TRBJ1-4; D ambiguous. The CDR3 covers 16 residues. Trimming removed 0 bases from V and 0 bases from J, with 8 bases in between. Germline-derived CDR1 and CDR2 are ENHRY and SYGVKD. The CDR3 reads CAISESKTTTNEKLFF. In nucleotides, the CDR3 is TGTGCCATCAGTGAGTCGAAGACAACAACTAATGAAAAACTGTTTTTT.

The gene calls are TRBV6-1 and TRBJ2-1; D call uncertain. Germline CDR1 and CDR2: MNHNS and SASEGT. V gave up 1 base and J gave up 8 bases, with 9 bases separating them. This CDR3 is 13 amino acids long. The CDR3 spells CASSEEQLHEQFF. Written as DNA, the CDR3 is TGTGCCAGCAGTGAAGAGCAGTTGCATGAGCAGTTCTTC.

The chain carries TRBV11-2 and TRBJ2-2, with D possibly TRBD1 on 7 matching bases. V was pared by 5 bases and J by 7 bases, with 17 bases between. CDR3 size: 15 residues. Looked up from germline, CDR1 is SGHAT and CDR2 is FQNNGV. The CDR3 region has the DNA TGTGCCAGCAGCCCGCGGAGGGGGCGAGGCGGGGAGCTGTTTTTT. It codes for CASSPRRGRGGELFF.

This clone was seen a single time. The V and J genes are TRBV11-2 and TRBJ1-2; 7 bases are a match to TRBD1. With 4 bases clipped from V and 2 bases from J, the junction kept 4 bases outside the gene matches. This CDR3 region has 14 residues. Germline lookup yields CDR1 SGHAT and CDR2 FQNNGV. The CDR3 loop is CASSSGTENYGYTF. CDR3 nucleotides: TGTGCCAGCAGCTCCGGGACAGAGAACTATGGCTACACCTTC.

This rearrangement joins TRBV9 to TRBJ2-1, with 8 bases aligning to TRBD2. V was clipped by 6 bases and J by 4 bases; unmatched bases: 9. Per the germline V gene, CDR1 is SGDLS and CDR2 is YYNGEE. The CDR3 has 15 amino acids. Here the CDR3 reads CASNSGGRRYNEQFF. The CDR3 coding sequence is TGTGCCAGCAATTCGGGCGGGAGGAGATACAATGAGCAGTTCTTC.

The chain links TRBV10-3 to TRBJ1-1; possible D gene TRBD1, 5 bases. The germline V gene has CDR1 ENHRY and CDR2 SYGVKD. The CDR3 is 14 residues long. Trimming removed 5 bases at V and 1 base at J, with 11 bases between. The chain's CDR3 is CAISLGGTNTEAFF. DNA for the CDR3: TGTGCCATCAGTTTAGGAGGGACGAACACTGAAGCTTTCTTT.